This TCR beta chain was identified during a study of radiotherapy plus CTLA-4 blockade in lung cancer. On the study more broadly: Patients showed objective responses in roughly 19% of cases and disease control in under 40%. Study results and limitations: TCR clones originating in tumors grew in number in blood after radiotherapy plus ipilimumab. Interferon-beta and early blood T cell clone dynamics reportedly predicted response best.

Assay used: immunoSEQ multiplex PCR; TCRdb lists only in-frame clones, some missing. The sample contains 110,000 or so clones, about 83% of which appear only once. Notes on this clone: As yet, its antigen is unknown.

The study gave focal radiation plus ipilimumab CTLA-4 blockade to patients with chemo-refractory metastatic non-small-cell lung cancer. V was shortened by 5 bases and J by 1 base, with 12 bases between the two germline ends. Germline values: CDR1 MDHEN, CDR2 SYDVKM. The CDR3 consists of 15 residues. Source: peripheral blood, taken from a patient treated with radiotherapy plus ipilimumab. The TCR sequence derives from a human donor with non-small cell lung cancer who had a partial response to radiotherapy plus ipilimumab. The chain employs TRBV28 and TRBJ2-1; D is unclear. This chain's CDR3 is CASSLRYESYNEQFF. The CDR3 DNA is TGTGCCAGCAGTCTCCGGTATGAGTCCTACAATGAGCAGTTCTTC.